The 31 T cell receptor beta chains in this list originate from one sample, sequenced in a study of beta chain features in type 1 diabetes. The study, taken as a whole, reports: In all four CD4+ subsets, TCRB CDR3 length was significantly, moderately reduced in type 1 diabetes.

The antigens for these receptors are not known. Expressed TCRB transcripts were sequenced, since all the RNA that had been isolated was reverse transcribed. The protocol was immunoSEQ multiplex PCR, while the TCRdb copy is restricted to in-frame clones and leaves out a portion. The sample includes around 690,000 clones, roughly 12% of them seen just once. The material sequenced was naive CD4+ T cells from blood. The receptors originated from a man aged 25 to 45 with type 1 diabetes.

Here the CDR3 DNA reads TGTGCCTGGCTGGGACAGGGTGACTATGGCTACACCTTC. Protein sequence: CAWLGQGDYGYTF. V usage is TRBV30 and J usage is TRBJ1-2, with 9 bases lining up with TRBD1. Trimming removed 5 bases from V and 3 bases from J; junction bases left unmatched: 4. CDR1 and CDR2 from the germline V gene are GTSNPN and SVGIG (reference sequence). This CDR3 comprises 13 residues.

There are a few counts of this clone. V and J are TRBV5-4 and TRBJ2-2; 8 bases line up with TRBD1. Germline V gene sequence: CDR1 SGHNT, CDR2 YYREEE (reference sequence). J gave up 1 base and V 4 bases, and 0 bases lay outside the gene matches. The CDR3 has 14 residues. CDR3 nucleotide sequence: TGTGCCAGCAGCGGGACAGGGAACACCGGGGAGCTGTTTTTT. It encodes CASSGTGNTGELFF. The complete variable domain, with remaining parts taken from reference TRBV5-4 and TRBJ2-2, reads ETGVTQSPTHLIKTRGQQVTLRCSSQSGHNTVSWYQQALGQGPQFIFQYYREEENGRGNFPPRFSGLQFPNYSSELNVNALELDDSALYLCASSGTGNTGELFFGEGSRLTVL.

This clone was recorded once. The chain couples TRBV28 to TRBJ2-1; 13 positions match TRBD2. The CDR3 has 16 residues. Looked up from germline, CDR1 is MDHEN and CDR2 is SYDVKM. The V and J ends lost 4 bases and 7 bases, in that order; junction bases with no gene match: 7. The CDR3 sequence is CASSSPGTSGDNEQFF. In DNA, the CDR3 is TGTGCCAGCAGTTCCCCCGGGACTAGCGGGGATAATGAGCAGTTCTTC.

The rearrangement joins TRBV29-1 to TRBJ1-5; a weak D match, TRBD1 (5 bases). Germline CDR1 and CDR2: SQVTM and ANQGSEA. CDR3 length: 13 residues. Trimming removed 5 bases at V and 2 bases at J, with 10 bases between. CDR3 loop: CSVQTGGNQPQHF. The CDR3 nucleotides are TGCAGCGTTCAGACGGGGGGCAATCAGCCCCAGCATTTT.

This clone was counted only a few times. V is TRBV2 and J is TRBJ1-2; D is ambiguous. The germline V gene encodes CDR1 SNHLY and CDR2 FYNNEI. V was clipped by 1 base and J by 2 bases, with 8 bases between them. The CDR3 consists of 14 residues. This chain's CDR3 is CASSEVEGNYGYTF. The CDR3 DNA reads TGTGCCAGCAGTGAAGTGGAAGGAAACTATGGCTACACCTTC.

The chain recombines TRBV19 with TRBJ2-3, with D possibly matching TRBD2 (6 bases). The CDR3 has 14 residues. CDR1 LNHDA and CDR2 SQIVND come from the germline V gene (reference sequence). V lost 7 bases and J 3 bases, leaving 14 bases between the germline ends. This CDR3 reads CASKDGGNTDTQYF. CDR3 bases: TGTGCCAGTAAAGACGGCGGGAATACAGATACGCAGTATTTT.

The J gene is TRBJ2-5, the V gene TRBV19, with TRBD2 as a possible D gene (5 bases). The CDR3 loop spans 15 amino acids. Germline V lookup: CDR1 LNHDA, CDR2 SQIVND (reference sequence). V lost 6 bases and J lost 5, with 19 bases in between. CDR3 protein: CASSPDTRRRETQYF. CDR3 sequence (DNA): TGTGCCAGTAGCCCCGACACCCGTAGGAGGGAGACCCAGTACTTC.

In its sample, this clone was seen a few times. This rearrangement joins TRBV28 to TRBJ2-7; 9 nucleotides match TRBD1. V was pared by 4 bases and J by 4 bases, with 5 bases of the junction left unmatched. Germline CDR1 is MDHEN and CDR2 is SYDVKM. This CDR3 is 14 amino acids long. The CDR3 nucleotides read TGTGCCAGCAGTTCCGGGACAGGGCCTTACGAGCAGTACTTC. It codes for CASSSGTGPYEQYF.

The gene calls are TRBV28 and TRBJ1-2; D remains unclear. Germline V lookup: CDR1 MDHEN, CDR2 SYDVKM. V was clipped by 2 bases and J by 8 bases, with 12 bases between them. There are 13 residues in the CDR3. CDR3 coding DNA: TGTGCCAGCAGTTTAGTCGGTAAACTAGGCTACACCTTC. Amino acid sequence: CASSLVGKLGYTF.

This sequence joins TRBV10-3 and TRBJ2-7; 9 positions agree with TRBD1. CDR1 and CDR2 (germline): ENHRY, SYGVKD. The CDR3 has 16 residues. V lost 4 bases, J lost 5 bases, and 12 bases stayed unmatched. The CDR3 sequence is CAISGAGTGYYNEQYF. Written as DNA, the CDR3 is TGTGCCATCAGTGGCGCTGGGACAGGGTATTACAACGAGCAGTACTTC.

The chain joins TRBV15 to TRBJ1-5; perhaps TRBD1 as D (6 bases). The CDR3 has 15 amino acids. CDR1 is LNHNV, CDR2 YYDKDF, per germline (reference sequence). Trimming shortened V by 5 bases and J by 6 bases, and 17 bases separated the two germline ends. This chain's CDR3 is CATSARHQGGQPQHF. The CDR3 bases are TGTGCCACCAGCGCCAGACACCAAGGGGGTCAGCCCCAGCATTTT.

This clone was detected a few times. The chain carries TRBV5-6 and TRBJ2-1, with TRBD1 matching over 8 bases. Trimming cost V 1 base and J 0 bases; bases outside gene matches: 0. This CDR3 is built from 15 residues. CDR1 is SGHDT, CDR2 YYEEEE, per germline. The CDR3 spells CASSLTGGSYNEQFF. CDR3 bases: TGTGCCAGCAGCTTGACAGGGGGCTCCTACAATGAGCAGTTCTTC.

The genes are TRBV6-1 and TRBJ1-2; D remains unclear. The CDR3 is 12 amino acids. V dropped 3 bases and J dropped 6 bases, with 8 bases sitting between them. Germline V CDR1 and CDR2: MNHNS, SASEGT. This CDR3 is CASSELENGYTF. As DNA, the CDR3 is TGTGCCAGCAGTGAGCTGGAAAATGGCTACACCTTC.

Written as DNA, the CDR3 is TGCGCCAGCAGCCAAGATTCTCCTCCCCCTGAGGAATCACCCCTCCACTTT. Its protein is CASSQDSPPPEESPLHF. V is TRBV4-3 and J is TRBJ1-6; D is uncertain. CDR3 length: 17 residues. V dropped 0 bases and J dropped 10 bases, with 19 bases sitting between them. Per germline, CDR1 LGHNA and CDR2 YSLEER.

The table lists this clone with a few counts. Other nucleotide sequences in the sample specify the same CDR3. The chain uses TRBV7-9 and TRBJ2-7; D unclear. From germline, CDR1 is SEHNR and CDR2 FQNEAQ (reference sequence). V lost 2 bases to trimming and J lost 3 bases, with 5 bases between them. This CDR3 is built from 12 residues. The CDR3 bases are TGTGCCAGCAGCTTAACCGTCTACGAGCAGTACTTC. This gives the protein CASSLTVYEQYF.

This clone was counted only a few times. The chain combines TRBV4-2 with TRBJ2-2, with a weak D call TRBD2 (5 bases). Trimming cost V 1 base and J 3 bases, with 12 bases left between them. The CDR3 runs to 16 residues. Per germline, CDR1 LGHNA and CDR2 YNFKEQ. The CDR3 nucleotides are TGTGCCAGCAGCCAAGCCCCTAGCAGAGACACCGGGGAGCTGTTTTTT. Translation: CASSQAPSRDTGELFF.

There are a few counts of this clone. This sequence joins TRBV5-4 and TRBJ2-1; D possibly corresponds to TRBD2 (6 bases). V shed 5 bases and J shed 5 bases, with 20 bases lying between them. Germline V gene sequence: CDR1 SGHNT, CDR2 YYREEE (reference sequence). This CDR3 region has 16 residues. DNA for the CDR3: TGTGCCAGCAGTAAGGGAGGTCCCCGCAGAAACAATGAGCAGTTCTTC. Protein: CASSKGGPRRNNEQFF.

This clone was seen more than once but under ten times. V is TRBV18 and J is TRBJ2-1; possible D gene TRBD1, 5 bases. Per the germline V gene, CDR1 is KGHSH and CDR2 is LQKENI. V lost 4 bases, J lost 7 bases, and 14 bases lay in between. The CDR3 is made up of 14 amino acids. This chain's CDR3 is CASSRYDQGNEQFF. CDR3 coding DNA: TGTGCCAGCTCACGATATGACCAGGGTAATGAGCAGTTCTTC.

V is TRBV7-2 and J is TRBJ1-5; D remains ambiguous. Germline-derived CDR1 and CDR2 are SGHTA and FQGNSA. Trimming cost V 1 base and J 6 bases, with 7 bases left between them. The CDR3 is 13 amino acids. The DNA of the CDR3 is TGTGCCAGCAGCTTAGTTTCCGGTCAGCCCCAGCATTTT. Amino acids: CASSLVSGQPQHF.

The rearrangement links TRBV7-9 to TRBJ2-2; D is uncertain. From germline, CDR1 is SEHNR and CDR2 FQNEAQ (reference sequence). The CDR3 contains 15 residues. Trimming removed 1 base from V and 5 bases from J, with 11 bases in between. The CDR3 loop reads CASSLDVGWTGELFF. The CDR3 nucleotides are TGTGCCAGCAGCTTAGATGTGGGTTGGACCGGGGAGCTGTTTTTT.

This CDR3 reads CSVEDGVSNYGYTF. In DNA form, the CDR3 reads TGCAGCGTTGAAGATGGAGTCTCTAACTATGGCTACACCTTC. V usage is TRBV29-1 and J usage is TRBJ1-2; D uncertain. The germline V gene encodes CDR1 SQVTM and CDR2 ANQGSEA. CDR3 length: 14 amino acids. Trimming took off 0 bases at V and 0 bases at J, with 8 bases between the two ends. Full variable domain (missing parts from reference TRBV29-1 and TRBJ1-2): SAVISQKPSRDICQRGTSLTIQCQVDSQVTMMFWYRQQPGQSLTLIATANQGSEATYESGFVIDKFPISRPNLTFSTLTVSNMSPEDSSIYLCSVEDGVSNYGYTFGSGTRLTVV.

The chain uses TRBV9 and TRBJ2-1; TRBD1 matches at 8 bases. V lost 0 bases and J lost 6; bases outside the gene matches: 5. The CDR3 loop spans 15 amino acids. CDR1 SGDLS and CDR2 YYNGEE come from the germline V gene. The CDR3 bases are TGTGCCAGCAGCGTAGAGGGACAGGCCTTCAATGAGCAGTTCTTC. It codes for CASSVEGQAFNEQFF. The variable domain in full, with the rest retrieved from reference TRBV9 and TRBJ2-1, is DSGVTQTPKHLITATGQRVTLRCSPRSGDLSVYWYQQSLDQGLQFLIQYYNGEERAKGNILERFSAQQFPDLHSELNLSSLELGDSALYFCASSVEGQAFNEQFFGPGTRLTVL.

The chain links TRBV5-6 to TRBJ2-7, with 10 positions matching TRBD1. Germline loops: CDR1 SGHDT, CDR2 YYEEEE. The CDR3 contains 15 residues. V trimming: 4 bases; J trimming: 4 bases; junction bases outside the gene matches: 8. CDR3 protein: CASSQYGTGDYEQYF. CDR3 sequence (DNA): TGTGCCAGCAGCCAATACGGGACAGGGGATTACGAGCAGTACTTC.

This clone was recorded a few times. The chain recombines TRBV28 with TRBJ1-5; D gene uncertain. This CDR3 contains 16 residues. V lost 8 bases and J 4 bases, leaving 21 bases between the germline ends. Germline V gives CDR1 MDHEN, CDR2 SYDVKM. The CDR3 region is CASESPVGGLNQPQHF. DNA for the CDR3: TGTGCCAGCGAATCCCCCGTGGGTGGGCTGAATCAGCCCCAGCATTTT.

On this clone: This specimen includes other DNA sequences encoding the same CDR3. This chain joins TRBV10-3 and TRBJ1-2, with 7 bases aligning to TRBD1. The V segment lost 4 bases and the J segment 4 bases; nucleotides outside the gene matches: 3. The germline V gene has CDR1 ENHRY and CDR2 SYGVKD. This CDR3 has 13 residues. The DNA for the CDR3 is TGTGCCATCAGTGGACAGGGACCCTATGGCTACACCTTC. Translation gives CAISGQGPYGYTF.

Only a few counts were recorded for this clone. Other DNA sequences in the sample encode the same CDR3. In DNA form, the CDR3 reads TGTGCCACCAGCAGAGATCGTACAGATACGCAGTATTTT. This sequence encodes CATSRDRTDTQYF. V and J are TRBV15 and TRBJ2-3, with D hard to call. Germline CDR1 LNHNV, CDR2 YYDKDF (reference sequence). The V gene lost 0 bases and the J gene lost 3 bases, with 4 bases spanning the gap. The CDR3 runs to 13 residues.

The chain is built from TRBV7-2 and TRBJ1-1; 7 bases match TRBD1. This CDR3 has 13 amino acids. CDR1 is SGHTA, CDR2 FQGNSA, per germline. J gave up 8 bases and V 5 bases, and 8 bases lay outside the gene matches. The CDR3: CASSMGQISEAFF. As DNA, the CDR3 is TGTGCCAGCAGCATGGGACAGATAAGCGAAGCTTTCTTT.

This chain's CDR3 is CASSLVTGTKNTEAFF. In DNA form, the CDR3 reads TGTGCCAGCAGCTTAGTTACGGGCACCAAGAACACTGAAGCTTTCTTT. This rearrangement joins TRBV7-6 to TRBJ1-1, with D unclear. The germline CDR1 and CDR2 sequences are SGHVS and FNYEAQ. The V end lost 1 base, the J end lost 1 base, and 13 bases lay between the germline ends. CDR3 size: 16 residues.

This clone occurred a few times. The chain has TRBV9 and TRBJ1-2; D perhaps matches TRBD1 (6 bases). V was clipped by 2 bases and J by 8 bases, with 19 bases between them. Germline assignment: CDR1 SGDLS and CDR2 YYNGEE. This CDR3 has 15 amino acids. This CDR3 is CASSVSKDRQIGYTF. In nucleotides, the CDR3 is TGTGCCAGCAGCGTTAGCAAAGACAGGCAGATCGGCTACACCTTC.

This clone was seen only a few times. The V gene is TRBV7-3, the J gene TRBJ2-5; TRBD2 matches 9 bases. The CDR3 runs to 14 residues. Trimming took 5 bases from V and 9 from J; bases not matched to a gene: 10. Germline V lookup: CDR1 SGHTA, CDR2 FQGTGA. The CDR3 loop reads CASSLSGGPQAQYF. The CDR3 nucleotides are TGTGCCAGCAGCCTTAGCGGGGGCCCCCAGGCCCAGTACTTC.

The chain links TRBV7-2 to TRBJ2-1; D not resolved. The length of the CDR3 is 14 residues. Germline loops: CDR1 SGHTA, CDR2 FQGNSA. The V end was cut by 4 bases, the J end by 0 bases, with 7 bases between. The DNA of the CDR3 is TGTGCCAGCAGCTCGACAAGCTCCTACAATGAGCAGTTCTTC. Residues: CASSSTSSYNEQFF.